The TCR beta chain described here comes from a study of blood T cell repertoires in COVID-19. Germline values: CDR1 SEHNR, CDR2 FQNEAQ (reference sequence). V shed 4 bases and J shed 1 base, with 13 bases lying between them. The CDR3 is 15 residues long. Some clones are missing from TCRdb's copy, which holds only in-frame ones; the method was immunoSEQ multiplex PCR. The sample consists of 150,000 to 200,000 clones, 80% to 90% of them appearing once. This clone has more than one count but fewer than ten. The rearrangement joins TRBV7-9 to TRBJ2-5, with D possibly being TRBD1 (5 bases). This receptor was taken from a man aged 45-60 years who had recovered from COVID-19. The sample taken for sequencing was PBMCs or T cells enriched from blood (not recorded which). The CDR3 is CASSSPEQAQETQYF. The CDR3 DNA reads as TGTGCCAGCAGCTCCCCGGAACAGGCCCAAGAGACCCAGTACTTC.